The 4 T cell receptor beta chains in this list originate from one sample, sequenced in a study of cytomegalovirus exposure and HLA in healthy donors. TCRdb's copy holds only in-frame clones and misses some; the assay was immunoSEQ multiplex PCR. The sample holds 130,000 or so clones, about 88% seen once. Input material: PBMCs. The receptor set was obtained from a young woman in good health and CMV-seropositive.

The V gene is TRBV5-4, the J gene TRBJ1-3; D might be TRBD1 (5 bases). CDR1 is SGHNT and CDR2 is YYREEE in the germline V gene (reference sequence). The CDR3 consists of 15 residues. Trimming took off 0 bases at V and 4 bases at J, with 11 bases between the two ends. Here the CDR3 reads CASSLAGGKGNTIYF. The CDR3 nucleotides are TGTGCCAGCAGCTTGGCCGGGGGGAAGGGAAACACCATATATTTT.

The V and J genes are TRBV10-3 and TRBJ2-7; D not resolved. This CDR3 has 12 residues. With 4 bases removed from V and 3 bases from J, the gap between germline ends came to 7 bases. The germline CDR1 and CDR2 sequences are ENHRY and SYGVKD. The CDR3 loop reads CAISVNSYEQYF. The CDR3 coding sequence is TGTGCCATCAGTGTGAACAGCTACGAGCAGTACTTC.

This clone was counted a single time. The gene calls are TRBV2 and TRBJ2-4, with a weak D call TRBD1 (5 bases). Trimming removed 3 bases at V and 9 bases at J, with 33 bases between. CDR3 length: 20 residues. Looked up from germline, CDR1 is SNHLY and CDR2 is FYNNEI. The chain's CDR3 is CASSDWLLGPSAYRFCIQYF. Here the CDR3 DNA reads TGTGCCAGCAGTGATTGGCTGCTGGGCCCATCAGCTTACAGGTTTTGCATTCAGTACTTC.

This chain links TRBV11-2 with TRBJ1-2; TRBD1 matches 7 bases. J gave up 5 bases and V 1 base, and 7 bases lay outside the gene matches. This CDR3 is built from 15 residues. Germline V lookup: CDR1 SGHAT, CDR2 FQNNGV. The CDR3 protein is CASSLGAGGIYGYTF. DNA of the CDR3: TGTGCCAGCAGCTTAGGGGCAGGGGGTATTTATGGCTACACCTTC.